The source of this TCR beta chain is a study of T cell responses to AZD1222 COVID-19 vaccine. Study results and caveats: Mostly white British, mostly female donors; authors suggested clonal diversity may be underestimated. Reports say nearly half of spike-specific TCRs go after unmutated variant regions. After two AZD1222 doses, spike-specific TCR breadth and depth rose versus day 0. The peak T cell response came first, and repertoires were sampled only after it.

V shed 3 bases, J shed 5 bases, and the junction held 5 bases outside the gene matches. The CDR3 runs 14 residues. Germline assignment: CDR1 SGHTA and CDR2 FQGNSA. Produced via immunoSEQ multiplex PCR; TCRdb's table is partial and in-frame only. In the table there are about 110,000 clones, 88% of which are singletons. Turning to this clone: Its antigen is unidentified.

This chain connects TRBV7-2 to TRBJ2-5, with 8 bases fitting TRBD1. The sequence derives from an adult in good health. The material was peripheral blood, obtained on day 0 of MenACWY control vaccination. CDR3 protein: CASSFQGAEETQYF. DNA of the CDR3: TGTGCCAGCAGCTTCCAGGGGGCTGAGGAGACCCAGTACTTC.